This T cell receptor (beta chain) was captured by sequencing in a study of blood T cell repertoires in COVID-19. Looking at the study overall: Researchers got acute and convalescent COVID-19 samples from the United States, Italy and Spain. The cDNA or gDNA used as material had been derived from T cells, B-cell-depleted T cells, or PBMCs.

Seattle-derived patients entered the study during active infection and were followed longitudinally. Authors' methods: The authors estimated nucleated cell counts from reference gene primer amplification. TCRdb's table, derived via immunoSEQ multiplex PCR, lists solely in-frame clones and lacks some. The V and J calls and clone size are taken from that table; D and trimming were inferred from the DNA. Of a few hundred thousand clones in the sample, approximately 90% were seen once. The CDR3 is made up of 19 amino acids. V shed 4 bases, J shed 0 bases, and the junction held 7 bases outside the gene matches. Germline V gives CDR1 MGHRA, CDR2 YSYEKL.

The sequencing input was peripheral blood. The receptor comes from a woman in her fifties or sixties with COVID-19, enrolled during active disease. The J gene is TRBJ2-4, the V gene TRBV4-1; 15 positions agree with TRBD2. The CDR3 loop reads CASSLGLAGGPGAKNIQYF. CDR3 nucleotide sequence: TGCGCCAGCAGCCTAGGACTAGCGGGAGGGCCTGGAGCCAAAAACATTCAGTACTTC.